The clone carrying this T cell receptor beta chain has only a few counts. As yet, its antigen is unknown. This specimen comes from a study of T-cell memory formation after mild COVID-19. Study context: TCR clusters mostly belonged to single donors.

Study-level findings and limits: A second wave expanding day 15 to 37 was CD4+-biased; contracting clones were balanced. Those CD4+ clones that contracted were mainly in CM and EM (CD8+ ones in EMRA).

Germline lookup yields CDR1 SGHRS and CDR2 YFSETQ. The CDR3 runs to 16 residues. The junction had 3 bases not matched to a gene; V was cut back by 0 bases and J by 5 bases. One entry per CDR3 protein, called by TCRdb with MiXCR from the 5' RACE reads. The sample includes some 450,000 distinct CDR3 sequences, roughly 17% of them seen just once. The receptor comes from a man in his late teens or twenties who had mild COVID-19 (a few samples of this study predate the infection). Cell type and time point are not known. The chain has TRBV5-1 and TRBJ2-1; 12 bases agree with TRBD2. Sample: PBMCs or a T cell subset sorted from them (not recorded which). CDR3 coding DNA: TGCGCCAGCAGCTTGGGACTAGCGGGGGTGAACAATGAGCAGTTCTTC. Its translation: CASSLGLAGVNNEQFF. Full variable domain (remainder filled in from reference TRBV5-1 and TRBJ2-1): KAGVTQTPRYLIKTRGQQVTLSCSPISGHRSVSWYQQTPGQGLQFLFEYFSETQRNKGNFPGRFSGRQFSNSRSEMNVSTLELGDSALYLCASSLGLAGVNNEQFFGPGTRLTVL.